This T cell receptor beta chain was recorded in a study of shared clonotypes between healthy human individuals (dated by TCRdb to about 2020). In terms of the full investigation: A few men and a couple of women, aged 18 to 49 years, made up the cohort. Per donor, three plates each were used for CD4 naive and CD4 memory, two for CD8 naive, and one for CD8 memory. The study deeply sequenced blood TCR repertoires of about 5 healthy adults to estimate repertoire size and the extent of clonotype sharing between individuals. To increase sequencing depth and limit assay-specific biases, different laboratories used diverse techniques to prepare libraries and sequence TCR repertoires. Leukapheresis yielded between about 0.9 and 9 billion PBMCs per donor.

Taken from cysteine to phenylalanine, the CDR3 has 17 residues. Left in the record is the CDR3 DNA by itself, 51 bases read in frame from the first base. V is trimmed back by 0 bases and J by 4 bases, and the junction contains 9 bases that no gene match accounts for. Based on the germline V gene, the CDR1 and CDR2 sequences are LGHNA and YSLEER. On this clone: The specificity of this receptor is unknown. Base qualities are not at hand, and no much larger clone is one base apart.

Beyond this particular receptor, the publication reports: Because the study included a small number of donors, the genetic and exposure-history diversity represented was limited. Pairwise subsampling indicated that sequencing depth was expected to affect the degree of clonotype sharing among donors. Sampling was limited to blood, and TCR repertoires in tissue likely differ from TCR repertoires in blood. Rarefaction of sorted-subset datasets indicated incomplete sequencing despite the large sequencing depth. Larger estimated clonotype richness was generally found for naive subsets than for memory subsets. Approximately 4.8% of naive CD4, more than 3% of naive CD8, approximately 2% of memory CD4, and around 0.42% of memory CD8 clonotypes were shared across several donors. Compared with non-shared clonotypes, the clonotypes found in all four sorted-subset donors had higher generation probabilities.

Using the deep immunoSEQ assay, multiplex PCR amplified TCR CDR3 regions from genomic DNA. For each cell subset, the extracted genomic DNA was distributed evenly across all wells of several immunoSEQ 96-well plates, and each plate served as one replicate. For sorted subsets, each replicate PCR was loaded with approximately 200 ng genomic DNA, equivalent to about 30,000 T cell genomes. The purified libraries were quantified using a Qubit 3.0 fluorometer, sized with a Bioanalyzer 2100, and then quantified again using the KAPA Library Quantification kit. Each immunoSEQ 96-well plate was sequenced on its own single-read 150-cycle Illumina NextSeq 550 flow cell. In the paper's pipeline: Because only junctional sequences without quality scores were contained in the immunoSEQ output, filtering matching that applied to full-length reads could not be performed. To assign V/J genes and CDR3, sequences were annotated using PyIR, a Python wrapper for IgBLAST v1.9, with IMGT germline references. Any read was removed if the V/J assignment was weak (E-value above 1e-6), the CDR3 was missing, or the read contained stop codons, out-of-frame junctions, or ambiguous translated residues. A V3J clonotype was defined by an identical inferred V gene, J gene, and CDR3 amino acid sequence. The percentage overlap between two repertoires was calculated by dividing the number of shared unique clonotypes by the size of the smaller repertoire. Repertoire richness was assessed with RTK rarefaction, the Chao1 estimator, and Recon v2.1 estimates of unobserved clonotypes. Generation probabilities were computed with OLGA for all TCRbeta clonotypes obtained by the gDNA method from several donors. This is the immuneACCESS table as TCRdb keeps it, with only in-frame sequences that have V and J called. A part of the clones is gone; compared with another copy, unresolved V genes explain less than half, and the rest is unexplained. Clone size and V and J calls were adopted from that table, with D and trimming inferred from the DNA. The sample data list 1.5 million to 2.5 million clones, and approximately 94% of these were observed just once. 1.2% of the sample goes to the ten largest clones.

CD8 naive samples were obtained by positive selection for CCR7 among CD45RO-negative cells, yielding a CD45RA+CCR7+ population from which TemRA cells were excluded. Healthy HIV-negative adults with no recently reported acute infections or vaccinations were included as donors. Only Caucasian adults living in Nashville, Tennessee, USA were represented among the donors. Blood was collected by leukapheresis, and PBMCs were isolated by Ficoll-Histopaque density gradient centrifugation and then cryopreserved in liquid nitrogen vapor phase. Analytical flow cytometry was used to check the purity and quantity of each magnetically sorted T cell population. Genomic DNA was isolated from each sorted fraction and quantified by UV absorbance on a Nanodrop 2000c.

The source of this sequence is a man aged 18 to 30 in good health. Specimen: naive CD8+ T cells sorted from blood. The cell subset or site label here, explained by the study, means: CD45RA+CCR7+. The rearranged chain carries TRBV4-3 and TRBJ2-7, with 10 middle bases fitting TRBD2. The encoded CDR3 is CASSQDYQREGLYEQYF. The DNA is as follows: TGCGCCAGCAGCCAAGATTACCAGCGGGAGGGCTTATACGAGCAGTACTTC.